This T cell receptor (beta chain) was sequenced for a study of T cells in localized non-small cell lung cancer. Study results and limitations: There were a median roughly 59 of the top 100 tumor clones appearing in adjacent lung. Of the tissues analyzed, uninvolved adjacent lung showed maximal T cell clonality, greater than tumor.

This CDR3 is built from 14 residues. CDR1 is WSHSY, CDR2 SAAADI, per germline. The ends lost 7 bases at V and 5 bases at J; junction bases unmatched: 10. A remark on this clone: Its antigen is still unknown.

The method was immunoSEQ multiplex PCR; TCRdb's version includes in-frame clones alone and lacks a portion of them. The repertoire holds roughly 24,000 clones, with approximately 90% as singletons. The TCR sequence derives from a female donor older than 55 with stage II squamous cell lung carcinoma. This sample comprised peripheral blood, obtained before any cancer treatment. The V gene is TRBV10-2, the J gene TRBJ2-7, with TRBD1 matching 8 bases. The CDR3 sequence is CASTPARGHDEQYF. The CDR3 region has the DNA TGCGCCAGCACCCCCGCCAGGGGGCATGACGAGCAGTACTTC.